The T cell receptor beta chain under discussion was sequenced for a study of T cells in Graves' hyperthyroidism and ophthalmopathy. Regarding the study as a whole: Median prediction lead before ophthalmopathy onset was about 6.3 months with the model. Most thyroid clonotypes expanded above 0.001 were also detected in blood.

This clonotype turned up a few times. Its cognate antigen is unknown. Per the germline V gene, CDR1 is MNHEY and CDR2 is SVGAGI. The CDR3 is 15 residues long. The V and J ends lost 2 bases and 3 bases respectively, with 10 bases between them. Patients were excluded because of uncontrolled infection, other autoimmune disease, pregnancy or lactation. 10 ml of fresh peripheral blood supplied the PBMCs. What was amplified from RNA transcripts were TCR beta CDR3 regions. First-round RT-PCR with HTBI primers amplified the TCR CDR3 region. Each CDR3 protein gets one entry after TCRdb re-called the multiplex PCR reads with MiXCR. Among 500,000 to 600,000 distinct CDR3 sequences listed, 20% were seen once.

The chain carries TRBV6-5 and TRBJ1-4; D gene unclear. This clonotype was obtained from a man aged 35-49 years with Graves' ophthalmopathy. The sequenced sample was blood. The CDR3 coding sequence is TGTGCCAGCAGTTACAGGGCAGAGCCTAATGAAAAACTGTTTTTT. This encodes CASSYRAEPNEKLFF.